Listed here are 24 T cell receptor beta chains from one sample, sequenced in a study of blood T cell repertoires in COVID-19. Data came from immunoSEQ multiplex PCR; TCRdb stores just in-frame clones and leaves some out. The repertoire holds over 65,000 clones, with about nine tenths as singletons. The sample comprised peripheral blood. These receptors were obtained from a human donor in a cohort sampled during active COVID-19.

Comment on this clone: One end of the junction is discordant with germline, which a read error may explain. The V and J genes are TRBV5-1 and TRBJ1-6; 8 bases are shared with TRBD1. This CDR3 has 14 residues. Germline values: CDR1 SGHRS, CDR2 YFSETQ. The CDR3 loop is CVSRTTGGDSPLHF. Here the CDR3 DNA reads TGCGTCAGCAGGACTACAGGGGGTGATTCACCCCTCCACTTT.

The chain couples TRBV29-1 to TRBJ1-4; perhaps TRBD1 as D (6 bases). The V gene's germline CDR1 is SQVTM and CDR2 ANQGSEA. Trimming removed 7 bases at V and 7 bases at J, with 10 bases between. The CDR3 has 11 residues. The CDR3 here is CSGTVGEKLFF. The CDR3 nucleotides are TGCAGCGGGACAGTAGGTGAAAAACTGTTTTTT.

The chain joins TRBV7-9 to TRBJ2-4, with no clear D. The CDR3 totals 14 residues. V gave up 1 base and J gave up 0 bases, with 4 bases separating them. Per the germline V gene, CDR1 is SEHNR and CDR2 is FQNEAQ (reference sequence). In DNA, the CDR3 is TGTGCCAGCAGCTTAGAGCTAGCCAAAAACATTCAGTACTTC. It translates to CASSLELAKNIQYF.

The rearrangement joins TRBV5-1 to TRBJ1-4; a possible D gene is TRBD1 (6 bases). Germline V gene lookup returns CDR1 SGHRS and CDR2 YFSETQ. The CDR3 is made up of 15 amino acids. Trimming took 2 bases from V and 0 from J, leaving 8 bases between them. The CDR3 sequence is CASSLAGATNEKLFF. CDR3 sequence (DNA): TGCGCCAGCAGCTTAGCAGGGGCAACTAATGAAAAACTGTTTTTT. Using reference TRBV5-1 and TRBJ1-4 for the parts outside the CDR3, the full variable domain is KAGVTQTPRYLIKTRGQQVTLSCSPISGHRSVSWYQQTPGQGLQFLFEYFSETQRNKGNFPGRFSGRQFSNSRSEMNVSTLELGDSALYLCASSLAGATNEKLFFGSGTQLSVL.

This clone was observed once. The gene calls are TRBV6-5 and TRBJ1-2; D remains ambiguous. Germline V gene data show CDR1 as MNHEY and CDR2 as SVGAGI. This CDR3 has 15 amino acids. V was shortened by 2 bases and J by 6 bases, with 16 bases between the two germline ends. The CDR3 here is CASSYERSGFDGYTF. CDR3 coding DNA: TGTGCCAGCAGTTACGAGCGATCCGGGTTCGATGGCTACACCTTC.

V and J are TRBV7-8 and TRBJ1-3, with D possibly matching TRBD1 (5 bases). Germline CDR1 is SGHVS and CDR2 is FQNEAQ. Trimming left V 5 bases short and J 4 bases short, with 9 bases between. The CDR3 runs 13 residues. The CDR3: CASSPGLGNTIYF. CDR3 bases: TGTGCCAGCAGCCCGGGACTGGGAAACACCATATATTTT.

The rearrangement uses TRBV5-1 and TRBJ1-2; 8 bases fit TRBD1. The junction had 12 bases not matched to a gene; V was cut back by 4 bases and J by 7 bases. In germline, CDR1 is SGHRS, CDR2 YFSETQ. CDR3 size: 15 residues. The CDR3 here is CASSPQVQGAVGYTF. CDR3 nucleotides: TGCGCCAGCAGCCCCCAGGTGCAGGGGGCGGTTGGCTACACCTTC. Full variable domain (remainder filled in from reference TRBV5-1 and TRBJ1-2): KAGVTQTPRYLIKTRGQQVTLSCSPISGHRSVSWYQQTPGQGLQFLFEYFSETQRNKGNFPGRFSGRQFSNSRSEMNVSTLELGDSALYLCASSPQVQGAVGYTFGSGTRLTVV.

The chain links TRBV12-3 or TRBV12-4 to TRBJ2-2; unclear D gene. This CDR3 region has 12 residues. The V end was cut by 3 bases, the J end by 9 bases, with 8 bases between. CDR3 DNA: TGTGCCAGCAGTTTTGTGGGCTGGGAGCTGTTTTTT. Its translation is CASSFVGWELFF.

This rearrangement joins TRBV5-4 to TRBJ2-2; D perhaps matches TRBD2 (5 bases). The V end lost 9 bases, the J end lost 5 bases, and 17 bases lay between the germline ends. The CDR3 extends over 14 amino acids. Germline V gene sequence: CDR1 SGHNT, CDR2 YYREEE (reference sequence). The CDR3 protein is CAIQIRGETGELFF. Written as DNA, the CDR3 is TGTGCCATCCAAATCCGGGGAGAAACCGGGGAGCTGTTTTTT.

The genes are TRBV5-6 and TRBJ2-1; 9 bases align to TRBD2. CDR3 length: 15 residues. The J segment lost 9 bases and the V segment lost 1 base, leaving 8 bases of the junction unmatched. CDR1 SGHDT and CDR2 YYEEEE come from the germline V gene. CDR3 region: CASSLWGGGAAEQFF. In DNA, the CDR3 is TGTGCCAGCAGCTTGTGGGGCGGGGGGGCCGCTGAGCAGTTCTTC.

The chain has TRBV19 and TRBJ1-1; 7 nucleotides align to TRBD1. This CDR3 has 18 residues. The junction had 14 bases not matched to a gene; V was cut back by 4 bases and J by 0 bases. The V gene's germline CDR1 is LNHDA and CDR2 SQIVND (reference sequence). CDR3 sequence: CASSNNARQGVMNTEAFF. CDR3 bases: TGTGCCAGTAGTAATAACGCACGACAGGGTGTCATGAACACTGAAGCTTTCTTT.

The chain couples TRBV19 to TRBJ1-2; the D gene is possibly TRBD1 (5 bases). Between the trimmed V and J ends, which lost 0 bases and 8 bases, there was a span of 10 bases. This CDR3 has 13 residues. Germline CDR1 is LNHDA and CDR2 is SQIVND (reference sequence). CDR3 sequence: CASSIESRVGYTF. CDR3 DNA: TGTGCCAGTAGTATAGAGAGCAGGGTCGGCTACACCTTC.

The chain uses TRBV10-1 and TRBJ2-3; 9 nucleotides line up with TRBD1. Trimming removed 4 bases from V and 0 bases from J; junction bases left unmatched: 2. The CDR3 runs to 15 residues. Looked up from germline, CDR1 is WNHNN and CDR2 is SYGVQD (reference sequence). CDR3 DNA sequence: TGCGCCAGCAGTGGACAGGGGGACAGCACAGATACGCAGTATTTT. Its translation is CASSGQGDSTDTQYF.

This chain links TRBV4-1 with TRBJ2-1; 7 bases are a match to TRBD2. Germline V CDR1 and CDR2: MGHRA, YSYEKL. V gave up 1 base and J gave up 2 bases; unmatched junction bases: 5. The CDR3 is made up of 16 amino acids. CDR3 nucleotide sequence: TGCGCCAGCAGCCAAGCAGGAGCGGGGACCTACAATGAGCAGTTCTTC. Translating gives CASSQAGAGTYNEQFF.

This chain links TRBV9 with TRBJ1-2; D unclear. The CDR3 totals 13 residues. From germline, CDR1 is SGDLS and CDR2 YYNGEE. V was clipped by 5 bases and J by 3 bases, with 11 bases between them. As DNA, the CDR3 is TGTGCCAGCAGGGGCGGGAACTACTATGGCTACACCTTC. This translates into CASRGGNYYGYTF.

The chain combines TRBV30 with TRBJ2-7, with D possibly TRBD2 on 5 matching bases. Per germline, CDR1 GTSNPN and CDR2 SVGIG (reference sequence). The length of the CDR3 is 15 residues. Trimming removed 0 bases at V and 2 bases at J, with 14 bases between. The CDR3 region is CAWSVIAGGAYEQYF. DNA of the CDR3: TGTGCCTGGAGTGTTATCGCAGGAGGAGCCTACGAGCAGTACTTC.

CDR3 bases: TGTGCCAGCAGTGACGGACACAGTCTAGCCAAAAACATTCAGTACTTC. Amino acid sequence: CASSDGHSLAKNIQYF. This sequence joins TRBV6-4 and TRBJ2-4; a weak D match, TRBD1 (5 bases). Between the trimmed V and J ends, which lost 2 bases and 0 bases, there was a span of 11 bases. CDR3 length: 16 amino acids. Germline CDR1 MRHNA, CDR2 SNTAGT.

This chain connects TRBV6-2 or TRBV6-3 to TRBJ2-2; 8 nucleotides agree with TRBD2. This CDR3 spans 16 amino acids. Per the germline V gene, CDR1 is MNHEY and CDR2 is SVGEGT. Germline trimming cut 4 bases from V and 3 bases from J; bases unmatched to any gene: 7. The chain's CDR3 is CASSSGERGYTGELFF. The CDR3 region has the DNA TGTGCCAGCAGTTCCGGGGAGCGGGGGTACACCGGGGAGCTGTTTTTT.

The chain joins TRBV28 to TRBJ1-4; no definite D call. Germline V gene lookup returns CDR1 MDHEN and CDR2 SYDVKM. Trimming took 7 bases from V and 5 from J, leaving 11 bases between them. The CDR3 is 13 residues long. The CDR3, as DNA: TGTGCCAGCACCATGGGAGGGAATGAAAAACTGTTTTTT. The encoded protein is CASTMGGNEKLFF. Full variable domain (outside the CDR3, taken from reference TRBV28 and TRBJ1-4): DVKVTQSSRYLVKRTGEKVFLECVQDMDHENMFWYRQDPGLGLRLIYFSYDVKMKEKGDIPEGYSVSREKKERFSLILESASTNQTSMYLCASTMGGNEKLFFGSGTQLSVL.

V gene TRBV5-8 combines with J gene TRBJ1-4, with 11 bases aligning to TRBD1. The length of the CDR3 is 16 residues. V shed 4 bases and J 5 bases; nucleotides not matched to a gene: 7. Germline CDR1 is SGHTS and CDR2 is YDEGEE. In nucleotides, the CDR3 is TGTGCCAGCAGCCTCGGGACAGGGGGAGTAAATGAAAAACTGTTTTTT. This translates into CASSLGTGGVNEKLFF.

The rearrangement joins TRBV7-9 to TRBJ2-3, with 11 nucleotides matching TRBD2. CDR1 and CDR2 (germline): SEHNR, FQNEAQ (reference sequence). The length of the CDR3 is 16 residues. V lost 5 bases and J lost 4; bases outside the gene matches: 8. The CDR3 DNA follows: TGTGCCAGCAGCCTCCTTCTAGCGGGGGGCTCAGATACGCAGTATTTT. This codes for CASSLLLAGGSDTQYF.

This clone has only one observation. V is TRBV18 and J is TRBJ1-2; possibly TRBD1 for D (6 bases). Germline lookup yields CDR1 KGHSH and CDR2 LQKENI. Trimming removed 3 bases at V and 6 bases at J, with 11 bases between. This CDR3 contains 13 residues. The CDR3 reads CASSPSGTNGYTF. The CDR3 DNA sequence: TGTGCCAGCTCACCTTCCGGGACAAATGGCTACACCTTC.

V and J are TRBV5-1 and TRBJ1-3, with a weak D call TRBD1 (6 bases). CDR1 SGHRS and CDR2 YFSETQ come from the germline V gene. Trimming took off 1 base at V and 0 bases at J, with 14 bases between the two ends. The CDR3 sequence is 17 residues long. CDR3 in amino acids: CASSLRAGTSSGNTIYF. CDR3 bases: TGCGCCAGCAGCTTGAGGGCAGGGACAAGCTCTGGAAACACCATATATTTT.

This rearrangement joins TRBV27 to TRBJ1-5, with a possible D match to TRBD1 (6 bases). CDR3 size: 16 residues. Trimming pared 1 base from V and 9 bases from J, leaving 19 bases between. Germline V gives CDR1 MNHEY, CDR2 SMNVEV (reference sequence). The CDR3 coding sequence is TGTGCCAGCAGTTTATTAACAGGGAGTGGCCAGGCGCCCCAGCATTTT. Translated, it gives CASSLLTGSGQAPQHF.